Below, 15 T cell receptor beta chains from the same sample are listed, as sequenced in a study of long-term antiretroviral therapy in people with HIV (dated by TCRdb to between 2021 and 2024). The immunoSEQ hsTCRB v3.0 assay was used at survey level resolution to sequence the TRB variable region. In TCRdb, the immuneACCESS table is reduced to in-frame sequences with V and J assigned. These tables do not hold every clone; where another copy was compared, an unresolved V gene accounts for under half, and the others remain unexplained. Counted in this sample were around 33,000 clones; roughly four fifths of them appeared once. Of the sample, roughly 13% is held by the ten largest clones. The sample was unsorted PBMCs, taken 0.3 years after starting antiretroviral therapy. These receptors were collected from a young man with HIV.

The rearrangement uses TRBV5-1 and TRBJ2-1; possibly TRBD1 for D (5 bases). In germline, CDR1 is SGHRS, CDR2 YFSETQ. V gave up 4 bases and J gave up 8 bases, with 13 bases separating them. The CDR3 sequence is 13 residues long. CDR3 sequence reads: CASSGWEGDEQFF. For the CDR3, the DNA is TGCGCCAGCAGCGGCTGGGAAGGGGATGAGCAGTTCTTC.

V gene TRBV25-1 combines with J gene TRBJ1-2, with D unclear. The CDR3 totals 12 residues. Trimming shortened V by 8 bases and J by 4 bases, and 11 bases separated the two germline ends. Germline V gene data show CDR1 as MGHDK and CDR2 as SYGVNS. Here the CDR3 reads CASQQAVYGYTF. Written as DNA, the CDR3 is TGTGCCAGCCAGCAGGCAGTCTATGGCTACACCTTC.

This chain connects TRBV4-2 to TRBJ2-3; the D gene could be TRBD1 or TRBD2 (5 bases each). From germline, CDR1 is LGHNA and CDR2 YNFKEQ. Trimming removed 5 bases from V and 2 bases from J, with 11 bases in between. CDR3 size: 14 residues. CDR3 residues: CASSARDATDTQYF. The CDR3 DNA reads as TGTGCCAGCAGCGCTCGGGACGCCACAGATACGCAGTATTTT.

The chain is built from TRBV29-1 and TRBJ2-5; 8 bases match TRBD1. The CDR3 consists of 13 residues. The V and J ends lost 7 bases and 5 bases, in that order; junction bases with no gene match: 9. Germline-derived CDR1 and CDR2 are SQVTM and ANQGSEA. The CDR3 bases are TGCAGCGCGAGACAGGGGAGTAGTGAGACCCAGTACTTC. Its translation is CSARQGSSETQYF.

CDR3 protein: CASSPTWDGANYGYTF. DNA for the CDR3: TGTGCCAGCAGCCCGACGTGGGACGGAGCTAACTATGGCTACACCTTC. The V gene is TRBV7-9, the J gene TRBJ1-2, with a possible D match to TRBD1 (5 bases). The ends were cut back, 5 bases at V and 0 bases at J, with 16 bases in the middle. The germline CDR1 and CDR2 sequences are SEHNR and FQNEAQ (reference sequence). This CDR3 has 16 amino acids.

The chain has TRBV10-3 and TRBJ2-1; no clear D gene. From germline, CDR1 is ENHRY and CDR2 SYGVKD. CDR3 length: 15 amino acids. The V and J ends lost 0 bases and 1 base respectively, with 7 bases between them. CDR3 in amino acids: CAISESGFSYNEQFF. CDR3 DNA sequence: TGTGCCATCAGTGAGTCAGGGTTTTCCTACAATGAGCAGTTCTTC.

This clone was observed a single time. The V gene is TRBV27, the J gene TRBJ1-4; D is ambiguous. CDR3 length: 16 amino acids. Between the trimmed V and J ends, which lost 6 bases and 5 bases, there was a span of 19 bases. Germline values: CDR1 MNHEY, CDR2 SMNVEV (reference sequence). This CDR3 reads CASRLAVGRSNEKLFF. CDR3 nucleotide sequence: TGTGCCAGCAGGCTAGCGGTCGGGCGGTCGAATGAAAAACTGTTTTTT.

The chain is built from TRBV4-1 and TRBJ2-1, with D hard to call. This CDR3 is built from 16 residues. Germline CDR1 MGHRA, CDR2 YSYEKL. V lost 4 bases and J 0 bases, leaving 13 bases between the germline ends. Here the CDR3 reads CASSPLPLSSYNEQFF. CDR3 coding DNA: TGCGCCAGCAGCCCTCTCCCGTTGAGCTCCTACAATGAGCAGTTCTTC.

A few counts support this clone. The chain's CDR3 is CASSGQGNQPQHF. CDR3 bases: TGTGCCAGCAGCGGACAGGGCAATCAGCCCCAGCATTTT. The chain links TRBV5-5 to TRBJ1-5, with TRBD1 matching 7 bases. The CDR3 extends over 13 amino acids. V lost 4 bases to trimming and J lost 2 bases; unmatched junction nucleotides: 0. The germline V gene encodes CDR1 SGHKS and CDR2 YYEKEE (reference sequence).

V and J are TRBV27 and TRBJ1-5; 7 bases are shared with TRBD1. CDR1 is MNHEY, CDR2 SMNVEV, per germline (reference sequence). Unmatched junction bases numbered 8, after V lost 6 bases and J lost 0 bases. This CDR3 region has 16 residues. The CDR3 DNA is TGTGCCAGCAGAGAGACAGGGTCGTTTAGCAATCAGCCCCAGCATTTT. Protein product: CASRETGSFSNQPQHF.

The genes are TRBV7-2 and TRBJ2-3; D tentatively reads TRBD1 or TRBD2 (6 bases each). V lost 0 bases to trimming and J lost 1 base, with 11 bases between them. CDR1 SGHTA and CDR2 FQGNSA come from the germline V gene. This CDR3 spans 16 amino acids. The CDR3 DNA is TGTGCCAGCAGCTTAGCGCTAGGGGGGCGCACAGATACGCAGTATTTT. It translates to CASSLALGGRTDTQYF.

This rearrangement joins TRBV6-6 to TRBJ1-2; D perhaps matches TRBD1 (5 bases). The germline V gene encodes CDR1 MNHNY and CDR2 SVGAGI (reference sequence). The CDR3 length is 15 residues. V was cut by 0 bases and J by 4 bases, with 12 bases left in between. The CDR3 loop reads CASSYSGGGGYGYTF. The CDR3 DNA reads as TGTGCCAGCAGTTACTCGGGGGGGGGTGGCTATGGCTACACCTTC.

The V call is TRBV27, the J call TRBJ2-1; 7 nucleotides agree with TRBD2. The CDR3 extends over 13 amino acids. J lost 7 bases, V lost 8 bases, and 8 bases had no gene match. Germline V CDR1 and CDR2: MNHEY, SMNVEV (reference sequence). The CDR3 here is CASQILGGNEQFF. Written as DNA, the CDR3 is TGTGCCAGCCAGATCTTGGGGGGGAATGAGCAGTTCTTC.

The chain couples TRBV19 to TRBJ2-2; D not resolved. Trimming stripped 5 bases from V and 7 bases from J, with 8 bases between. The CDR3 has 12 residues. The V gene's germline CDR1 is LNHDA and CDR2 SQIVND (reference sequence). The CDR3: CASSLRDGELFF. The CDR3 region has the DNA TGTGCCAGTAGTTTAAGGGACGGGGAGCTGTTTTTT.

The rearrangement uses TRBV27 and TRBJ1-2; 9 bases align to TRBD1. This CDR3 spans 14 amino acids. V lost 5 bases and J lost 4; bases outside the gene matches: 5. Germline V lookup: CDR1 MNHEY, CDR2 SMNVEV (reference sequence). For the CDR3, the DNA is TGTGCCAGCAGTAACGCGGGACAGGGCTATGGCTACACCTTC. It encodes CASSNAGQGYGYTF.